This T cell receptor beta chain stems from a study of vaccination effects on CD4 cells after COVID-19 (dated by TCRdb to between 2020 and 2023). Broadly, across the study: Across the study, the median time from the second dose to post-vaccine sampling was 72 days (range 14 to 241). SARS-CoV-2 spike-specific CD4+ TCR repertoires were compared before and after mRNA vaccination in COVID-19 convalescent patients and in infection-naive vaccine recipients. A total of 9 to 11 COVID-19 convalescent patients and a handful of SARS-CoV-2-naive healthy vaccine recipients were included in the full study. The Oncomine TCR Beta short-read assay on an Illumina iSeq 100 was used to sequence cultures from other donors in the study.

The germline ends are 10 bases apart after V is trimmed by 0 bases and J by 8 bases. The germline V gene provides CDR1 KGHSH and CDR2 LQKENI. The CDR3 runs 13 amino acids, cysteine and phenylalanine included. The read is trimmed to its CDR3 DNA, 39 bases read in frame from base 1. Library preparation used the immunoSEQ multiplex PCR assay. DNA from the cultured, isolated CD4+ T cells was subjected to TCR beta CDR3 sequencing. Concerning the study's data processing: Non-productive TCR sequences were removed and reads were trimmed to the CDR3 region, keeping CDR3s of at least 7 amino acids. The MANAFEST web app was used to pick out antigen-specific clonotypes by comparing their expansion in peptide wells with that in reference cultures. Positive clones required FDR<0.05 expansion versus reference and all other wells, odds ratio above 5, and frequency above 0.1% in two replicate wells. A clonotype was called cross-reactive if it was significantly expanded both in SARS-CoV-2 spike wells and in at least one common cold coronavirus spike condition. CDR3 similarity was assessed by Levenshtein distance with the stringdist R package, and unrooted trees were built with ape in R 3.6.1. TCRdb limited this immuneACCESS table to in-frame rearrangements with V and J called. A share of clones is missing; checked studies link under half to unresolved V genes, and the rest is unexplained. V, J and clone size derive from that table, while D and trimming were established from the DNA sequence. This sample is represented by more than 20,000 clones; around 70% of them were singletons. Roughly a tenth of the sample rests with the top ten.

Study-wide findings and limitations: Marked clonal contraction was observed in both infection-induced and vaccine-induced clones at late post-vaccination timepoints, consistent with waning T cell responses. In healthy vaccine recipients, vaccine-induced clones were almost all SARS-CoV-2 mono-reactive, with only 1 of 255 being cross-reactive with common cold coronaviruses. The study was limited by a small number of convalescent patients and lacked early post-infection timepoints.

The ViraFEST assay stimulated PBMC with viral peptide pools and then used TCR sequencing to identify antigen-specific CD4+ T cell clonotypes by expansion. After more than nine days of culture, CD4+ T cells were isolated with the EasySep CD4+ T cell isolation kit. Participants received two doses of either the BNT162b2 or the mRNA-1273 mRNA SARS-CoV-2 vaccine. Healthy vaccine recipients had no prior SARS-CoV-2 infection, confirmed by negative nucleocapsid antibodies before and after vaccination. Some 2 million PBMC per well were cultured with about 9 ug/ml peptides in IMDM containing around 4.6% human AB serum, 8.5 to 10 IU/ml IL-2 and gentamicin. On days 3 and 7, half of the culture medium was replaced with fresh IL-2-containing medium. Unless otherwise noted, each peptide stimulation condition was cultured in triplicate wells. Using Ficoll-Paque Plus gradient centrifugation, PBMC were separated from whole blood and then either used fresh or cryopreserved at -140C. The overlapping peptide pools covered the spike proteins of SARS-CoV-2 as well as those of the common cold coronaviruses HCoV-NL63, HCoV-OC43 and HCoV-229E. Genomic DNA was extracted from cultured CD4+ T cells with the QIAamp micro DNA kit.

Note on this clone: What antigen it recognizes has not been identified. Base qualities are missing; no much larger clone stands one base away.

The chain is encoded by TRBV18 joined to TRBJ1-1; a confident D gene designation cannot be given. The specimen comprised CD4+ T cells from PBMCs cultured with HCoV-NL63 spike peptides, sampled after COVID-19 vaccination. The cell subset or site label on this specimen signifies: HCoV-NL63 spike overlapping peptide pool stimulation. The source is a human donor who received a COVID-19 vaccine. CDR3 sequence: CASSPPVALEAFF. The DNA sequence is as follows: TGTGCCAGCTCACCACCGGTGGCTTTAGAAGCTTTCTTT.